The clone carrying this T cell receptor beta chain was seen only once. The data are from a study of shared clonotypes between healthy human individuals. Germline CDR1 is GTSNPN and CDR2 is SVGIG (reference sequence). Trimming removed 4 bases from V and 2 bases from J, with 11 bases in between. This CDR3 is 13 amino acids long. CD45RO-negative, CCR7-positively selected cells formed the naive CD8 fraction, excluding terminally differentiated effector memory CD45RA+ cells. Under the authors' procedure: For the immunoSEQ data, sequences were junction-only without quality scores, so filtering differed. The method was immunoSEQ multiplex PCR; TCRdb's version includes in-frame clones alone and lacks a portion of them. D and trimming come from the DNA, and the V and J calls and clone size come from that table. The sample has about 2 million clones, about 95% seen once.

V gene TRBV30 combines with J gene TRBJ1-1, with D possibly being TRBD1 (6 bases). Sequenced: naive CD8+ T cells sorted from blood. This receptor was identified in a man aged 18-30 years in good health. CDR3 protein: CAWTLGANTEAFF. Written as DNA, the CDR3 is TGTGCCTGGACGTTGGGGGCCAACACTGAAGCTTTCTTT.